This TCR beta chain was retrieved from a study of molecular identifiers for immune sequencing clone quantification. Germline CDR1 reads MNHEY; CDR2 reads SMNVEV (reference sequence). The CDR3 loop spans 15 amino acids. V dropped 8 bases and J dropped 6; count of bases not matched to a gene: 12. TCRdb itself ran the PCR reads through MiXCR, one entry per CDR3 protein. The sample records some 650,000 distinct CDR3 sequences, approximately 20% being singletons. This clonotype has a count of ten or more. The clonotype originates from a human donor in good health. Some libraries in this study had Jurkat cell RNA spiked in. What was sequenced was naive CD8+ T cells from blood, with Jurkat cell RNA spiked in. Subset denoted: FACS-sorted CD8+CD4-CCR7+CD45RA+ naive T cells. The V and J genes are TRBV27 and TRBJ2-3; 9 bases match TRBD1. CDR3 sequence (DNA): TGTGCCAGCCGCTCACTACAGGGGGCCGGGGATACGCAGTATTTT. Translated: CASRSLQGAGDTQYF.